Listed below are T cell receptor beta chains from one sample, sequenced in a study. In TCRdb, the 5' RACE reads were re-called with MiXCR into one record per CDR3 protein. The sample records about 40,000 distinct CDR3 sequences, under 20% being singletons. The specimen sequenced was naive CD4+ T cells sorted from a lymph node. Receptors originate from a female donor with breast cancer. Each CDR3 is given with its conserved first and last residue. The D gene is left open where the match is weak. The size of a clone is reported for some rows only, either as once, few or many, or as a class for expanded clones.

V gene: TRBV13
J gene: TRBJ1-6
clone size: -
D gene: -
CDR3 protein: CASSLNTYSYNSPLHF
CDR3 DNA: TGTGCCAGCAGCTTGAACACTTACTCCTATAATTCACCCCTCCACTTT

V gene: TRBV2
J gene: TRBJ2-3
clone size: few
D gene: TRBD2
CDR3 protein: CASSALGLASLGTQYF
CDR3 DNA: TGTGCCAGCAGTGCTCTAGGACTAGCGAGCTTGGGTACGCAGTATTTT

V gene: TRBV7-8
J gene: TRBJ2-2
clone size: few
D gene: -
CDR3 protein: CASSQAPDTWNTGELFF
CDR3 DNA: TGTGCCAGCAGTCAGGCCCCGGACACGTGGAACACCGGGGAGCTGTTTTTT

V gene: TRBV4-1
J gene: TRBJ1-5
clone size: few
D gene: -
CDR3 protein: CASSQDPLWRGVKAQHF
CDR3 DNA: TGCGCCAGCAGCCAAGATCCCCTATGGCGGGGGGTCAAGGCCCAGCATTTT

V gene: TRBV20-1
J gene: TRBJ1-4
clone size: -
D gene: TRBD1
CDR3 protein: CSATDDRGAEKLFF
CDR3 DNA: TGCAGTGCTACCGACGACAGGGGGGCTGAAAAACTGTTTTTT

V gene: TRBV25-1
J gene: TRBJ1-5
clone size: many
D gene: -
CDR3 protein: CASSDDGHQPQHF
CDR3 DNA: TGTGCCAGCAGTGATGACGGGCATCAGCCCCAGCATTTT

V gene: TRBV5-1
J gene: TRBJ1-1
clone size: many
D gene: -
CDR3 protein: CASSFGGVNTEAFF
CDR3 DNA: TGCGCCAGCAGCTTTGGAGGGGTAAACACTGAAGCTTTCTTT

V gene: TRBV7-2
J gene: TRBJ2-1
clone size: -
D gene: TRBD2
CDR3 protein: CASRAGLASHNEQFF
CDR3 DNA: TGTGCCAGCAGAGCCGGACTAGCGAGCCACAATGAGCAGTTCTTC

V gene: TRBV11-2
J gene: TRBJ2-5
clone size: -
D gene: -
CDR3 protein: CASTMTGAEPGAQYF
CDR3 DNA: TGTGCCAGCACCATGACGGGGGCGGAGCCAGGGGCCCAGTACTTC

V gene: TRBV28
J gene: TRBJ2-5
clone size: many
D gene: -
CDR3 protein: CASSLYGTPQRETQYF
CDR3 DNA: TGTGCCAGCAGTTTATACGGGACCCCACAACGAGAGACCCAGTACTTC

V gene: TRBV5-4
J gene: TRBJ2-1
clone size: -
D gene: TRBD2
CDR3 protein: CASSWAGTSGNNEQFF
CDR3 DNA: TGTGCCAGCAGCTGGGCCGGGACTAGCGGAAACAATGAGCAGTTCTTC

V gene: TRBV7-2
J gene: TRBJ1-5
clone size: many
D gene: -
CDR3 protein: CASSFERNQPQHF
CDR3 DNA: TGTGCCAGCAGCTTTGAACGCAATCAGCCCCAGCATTTT

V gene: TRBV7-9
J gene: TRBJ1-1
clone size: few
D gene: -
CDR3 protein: CASSLGQEAFF
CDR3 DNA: TGTGCCAGCAGCTTAGGTCAAGAAGCTTTCTTT

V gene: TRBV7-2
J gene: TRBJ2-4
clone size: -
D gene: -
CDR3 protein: CASSSTQIDIQYF
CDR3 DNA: TGTGCCAGCAGCTCTACCCAGATTGACATTCAGTACTTC

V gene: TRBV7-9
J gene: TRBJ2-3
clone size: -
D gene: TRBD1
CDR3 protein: CASSLTTGAHTDTQYF
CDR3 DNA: TGTGCCAGCAGCCTAACCACAGGGGCTCACACAGATACGCAGTATTTT

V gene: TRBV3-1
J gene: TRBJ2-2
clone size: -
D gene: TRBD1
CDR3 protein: CASSQPGQAPRGGTGELFF
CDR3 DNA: TGTGCCAGCAGCCAACCGGGACAGGCCCCGCGAGGAGGGACCGGGGAGCTGTTTTTT

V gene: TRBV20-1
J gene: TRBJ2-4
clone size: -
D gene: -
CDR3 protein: CSATLKLGAKNIQYF
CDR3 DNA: TGCAGTGCTACATTAAAATTAGGAGCCAAAAACATTCAGTACTTC

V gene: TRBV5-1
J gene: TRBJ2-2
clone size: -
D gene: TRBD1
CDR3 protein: CASMTGLDTGELLF
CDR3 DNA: TGCGCCAGTATGACAGGGTTGGACACCGGGGAGCTGCTTTTT

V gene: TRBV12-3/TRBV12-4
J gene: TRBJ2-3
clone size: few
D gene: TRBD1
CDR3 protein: CATTSQTGGEATQYF
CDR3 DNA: TGTGCCACCACCTCCCAGACAGGGGGCGAAGCCACGCAGTATTTT

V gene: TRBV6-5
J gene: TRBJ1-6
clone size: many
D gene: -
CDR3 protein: CASSPIDIHNSPLHF
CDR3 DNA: TGTGCCAGCAGTCCCATCGACATCCATAATTCACCCCTCCACTTT

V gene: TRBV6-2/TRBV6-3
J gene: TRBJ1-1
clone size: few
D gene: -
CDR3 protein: CASRKVTLRREGTEAFF
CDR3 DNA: TGTGCCAGCAGGAAGGTCACCCTCAGGAGGGAGGGCACTGAAGCTTTCTTT

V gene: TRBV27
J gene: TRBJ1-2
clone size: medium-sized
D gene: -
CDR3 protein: CASSFTGGGGYTF
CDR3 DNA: TGTGCCAGCAGTTTCACAGGAGGTGGTGGCTACACCTTC

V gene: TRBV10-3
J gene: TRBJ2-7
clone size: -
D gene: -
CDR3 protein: CAISGQEPYERYF
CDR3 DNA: TGTGCCATCAGTGGGCAGGAGCCCTACGAGCGGTACTTC

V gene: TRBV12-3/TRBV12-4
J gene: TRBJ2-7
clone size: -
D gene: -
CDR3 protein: CASSSNRVERQYF
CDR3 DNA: TGTGCCAGCAGTTCGAACAGGGTCGAACGGCAGTACTTC

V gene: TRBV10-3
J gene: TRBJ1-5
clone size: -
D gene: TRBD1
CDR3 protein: CAISDSGGPNQPQHF
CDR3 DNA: TGTGCCATCAGTGATTCAGGGGGCCCTAATCAGCCCCAGCATTTT

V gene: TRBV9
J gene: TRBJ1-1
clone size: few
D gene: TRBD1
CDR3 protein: CASSGLGQGAMNTEAFF
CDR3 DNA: TGTGCCAGCAGCGGGTTGGGACAGGGGGCAATGAACACTGAAGCTTTCTTT

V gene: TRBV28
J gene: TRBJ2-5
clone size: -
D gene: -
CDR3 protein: CASSSGQTRETQYF
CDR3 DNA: TGTGCCAGCAGTTCGGGGCAAACGAGAGAGACCCAGTACTTC

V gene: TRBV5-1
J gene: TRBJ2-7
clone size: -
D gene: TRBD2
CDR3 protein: CASSLITGTSAYEQYF
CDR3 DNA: TGCGCCAGCAGCTTAATCACCGGGACTAGCGCTTACGAGCAGTACTTC

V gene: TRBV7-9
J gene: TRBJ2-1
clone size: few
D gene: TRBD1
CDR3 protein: CASSLVGTGSSYNEQFF
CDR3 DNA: TGTGCCAGCAGCTTAGTGGGGACAGGGAGCTCCTACAATGAGCAGTTCTTC

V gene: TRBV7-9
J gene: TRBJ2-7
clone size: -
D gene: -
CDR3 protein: CASSLAGFYEQYF
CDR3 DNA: TGTGCCAGCAGCTTAGCGGGCTTCTACGAGCAGTACTTC

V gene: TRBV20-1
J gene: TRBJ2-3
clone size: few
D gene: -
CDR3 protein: CSASGPGGHADTQYF
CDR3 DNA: TGCAGTGCTAGCGGACCCGGGGGCCACGCAGATACGCAGTATTTT

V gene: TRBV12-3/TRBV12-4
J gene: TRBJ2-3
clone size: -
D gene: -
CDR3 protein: CASMVIGLNTDTQYF
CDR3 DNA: TGTGCCAGCATGGTTATTGGTCTCAACACAGATACGCAGTATTTT

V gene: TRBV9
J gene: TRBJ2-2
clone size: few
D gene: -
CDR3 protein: CASSSISGQNTGELFF
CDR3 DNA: TGTGCCAGCAGCTCTATTTCGGGACAGAACACCGGGGAGCTGTTTTTT

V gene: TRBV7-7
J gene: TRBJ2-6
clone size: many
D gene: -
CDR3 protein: CASSPTSGANVLTF
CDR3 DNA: TGTGCTAGCAGCCCTACCTCTGGGGCCAACGTCCTGACTTTC

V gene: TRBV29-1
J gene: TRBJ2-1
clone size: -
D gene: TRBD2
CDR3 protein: CSVASGTTLSEQFF
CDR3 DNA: TGCAGCGTTGCCTCTGGGACTACCCTAAGTGAGCAGTTCTTC

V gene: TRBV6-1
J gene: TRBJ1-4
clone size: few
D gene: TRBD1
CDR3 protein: CASRPGQGWEKLFF
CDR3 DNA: TGTGCCAGCAGACCAGGACAGGGTTGGGAAAAACTGTTTTTT

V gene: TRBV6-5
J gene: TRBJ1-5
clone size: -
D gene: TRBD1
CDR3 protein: CASSAGQRANQPQHF
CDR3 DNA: TGTGCCAGCAGTGCGGGACAGCGCGCTAATCAGCCCCAGCATTTT

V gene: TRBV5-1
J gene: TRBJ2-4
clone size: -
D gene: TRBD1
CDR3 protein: CASSPTGGGLAKNIQYF
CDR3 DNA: TGCGCCAGCAGTCCGACAGGGGGAGGCCTAGCCAAAAACATTCAGTACTTC

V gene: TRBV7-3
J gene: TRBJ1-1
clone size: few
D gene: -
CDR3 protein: CASSLTQGLTEAFF
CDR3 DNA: TGTGCCAGCAGCCTAACGCAGGGGCTCACTGAAGCTTTCTTT